This TCR beta chain is drawn from a study of response to subunit inactivated influenza vaccine. Broader study findings: Each seasonal flu vaccination may recruit only limited new T cells, authors suggested.

Each CDR3 protein is one row after TCRdb ran MiXCR on the RT-PCR reads. Here the sample spans around 200,000 distinct CDR3 sequences, around 9.2% being singletons. This clonotype was found many times. Antigen unknown. The sequence was collected from a man in his fifties or sixties who received an inactivated influenza vaccine. This specimen consisted of non-naive T cells sorted from PBMCs, obtained on the day of vaccination.

The DNA for the CDR3 is TGTGCCGCCCGCCCGGACAGGGGCTATGGCTACACCTTC. Amino acid sequence: CAARPDRGYGYTF. The genes are TRBV10-3 and TRBJ1-2; 9 bases fit TRBD1. CDR3 length: 13 amino acids. The V gene's germline CDR1 is ENHRY and CDR2 SYGVKD. The V gene end was trimmed by 11 bases and the J gene end by 4 bases; junction bases not matched to a gene: 8.